The 14 T cell receptor beta chains presented below share a single source sample, sequenced in a study of long-term antiretroviral therapy in people with HIV (dated by TCRdb to about 2022). The immunoSEQ hsTCRB v3.0 assay was used at survey level resolution to sequence the TRB variable region. Here the immuneACCESS table is served through TCRdb, limited to in-frame sequences with V and J called. Missing clones are a known gap in these copies; in checked studies unresolved V genes cover under half, and the rest lacks a known reason. This sample lists about 20,000 clones; around nine tenths were detected once. The leading ten clones occupy roughly 9.2% of the sample. The sample consisted of unsorted PBMCs, taken approximately 4.4 years before starting antiretroviral therapy. These receptors all come from a woman in her 30s with HIV.

The chain uses TRBV7-9 and TRBJ2-1; D is perhaps TRBD2 (7 bases). Germline V gene lookup returns CDR1 SEHNR and CDR2 FQNEAQ (reference sequence). V was cut by 4 bases and J by 6 bases, with 16 bases left in between. This CDR3 comprises 15 residues. The CDR3 protein is CASSWGGQGGNEQFF. The CDR3 region has the DNA TGTGCCAGCAGCTGGGGGGGACAAGGTGGCAATGAGCAGTTCTTC.

The J gene is TRBJ1-3, the V gene TRBV4-2, with 7 bases fitting TRBD1. V was pared by 3 bases and J by 0 bases, with 5 bases of the junction left unmatched. Germline lookup yields CDR1 LGHNA and CDR2 YNFKEQ. The CDR3 runs 16 residues. The CDR3 DNA is TGTGCCAGCAGCCAGAGGACAGGAGACTCTGGAAACACCATATATTTT. This sequence encodes CASSQRTGDSGNTIYF.

The gene calls are TRBV2 and TRBJ2-6; 8 nucleotides agree with TRBD1. This CDR3 spans 15 amino acids. Unmatched junction bases numbered 3, after V lost 6 bases and J lost 2 bases. Looked up from germline, CDR1 is SNHLY and CDR2 is FYNNEI. The CDR3 DNA reads as TGTGCCAGCAGACGCAGGGGGCCTGGGGCCAACGTCCTGACTTTC. Translated: CASRRRGPGANVLTF.

The gene calls are TRBV4-3 and TRBJ1-3; D ambiguous. Germline V gene sequence: CDR1 LGHNA, CDR2 YSLEER. This CDR3 spans 17 amino acids. Trimming pared 2 bases from V and 0 bases from J, leaving 14 bases between. CDR3 DNA sequence: TGCGCCAGCAGCCAAACACCGCCCGAGAGCTCTGGAAACACCATATATTTT. This sequence encodes CASSQTPPESSGNTIYF.

V usage is TRBV7-2 and J usage is TRBJ2-5; D not resolved. CDR3 length equals 13 residues. Trimming stripped 3 bases from V and 3 bases from J, with 8 bases between. Germline V CDR1 and CDR2: SGHTA, FQGNSA. The CDR3 DNA follows: TGTGCCAGCAGCTTCGTACAGAAAGAGACCCAGTACTTC. It translates to CASSFVQKETQYF.

The gene calls are TRBV29-1 and TRBJ1-1; 7 positions agree with TRBD1. CDR3 length equals 13 residues. The V gene end was trimmed by 6 bases and the J gene end by 0 bases; junction bases not matched to a gene: 4. Germline V gene lookup returns CDR1 SQVTM and CDR2 ANQGSEA. The CDR3 reads CSVGQEMNTEAFF. CDR3 nucleotide sequence: TGCAGCGTAGGACAGGAAATGAACACTGAAGCTTTCTTT.

This chain joins TRBV28 and TRBJ1-5; weak D call: TRBD1 (5 bases). Germline V gives CDR1 MDHEN, CDR2 SYDVKM. CDR3 length equals 14 residues. The V gene lost 5 bases and the J gene lost 0 bases, with 8 bases spanning the gap. The CDR3 DNA follows: TGTGCCAGCAGTCGGGACCCTAGCAATCAGCCCCAGCATTTT. It codes for CASSRDPSNQPQHF.

The rearrangement joins TRBV19 to TRBJ2-1, with 7 bases fitting TRBD1. Germline-derived CDR1 and CDR2 are LNHDA and SQIVND (reference sequence). After removal of 8 bases from V and 1 base from J, the junction contained 8 bases not matched to a gene. The CDR3 runs 15 residues. CDR3 amino acids: CASAADRESYNEQFF. The CDR3 nucleotides are TGTGCCAGTGCCGCTGACAGGGAATCCTACAATGAGCAGTTCTTC.

The rearrangement uses TRBV10-3 and TRBJ2-7, with 8 bases fitting TRBD2. This CDR3 has 14 residues. V was clipped by 6 bases and J by 0 bases; unmatched bases: 4. Germline V gene sequence: CDR1 ENHRY, CDR2 SYGVKD. For the CDR3, the DNA is TGTGCCATCAGCCGGGGGGGTACCTCCTACGAGCAGTACTTC. Encoded protein: CAISRGGTSYEQYF.

The V call is TRBV5-1, the J call TRBJ2-2; D gene ambiguous. Per the germline V gene, CDR1 is SGHRS and CDR2 is YFSETQ. The V and J ends lost 2 bases and 1 base respectively, with 6 bases between them. The CDR3 consists of 14 residues. CDR3 bases: TGCGCCAGCAGCTTTTTGCAGAACACCGGGGAGCTGTTTTTT. Protein sequence: CASSFLQNTGELFF.

This clone was seen once. The rearrangement links TRBV18 to TRBJ2-7; D ambiguous. CDR3 length equals 14 residues. Germline CDR1 KGHSH, CDR2 LQKENI. Trimming left V 0 bases short and J 2 bases short, with 8 bases between. The DNA for the CDR3 is TGTGCCAGCTCACCACCAGATAAACCCTACGAGCAGTACTTC. This sequence encodes CASSPPDKPYEQYF.

The gene calls are TRBV30 and TRBJ1-5; the D is unclear. The V and J ends lost 1 base and 4 bases respectively, with 14 bases between them. The germline CDR1 and CDR2 sequences are GTSNPN and SVGIG (reference sequence). CDR3 length: 15 amino acids. CDR3 sequence reads: CAWSAYGSRNQPQHF. CDR3 nucleotides: TGTGCCTGGAGTGCTTACGGGAGTAGGAATCAGCCCCAGCATTTT.

The CDR3 sequence: CASSLGPALGGYTF. In nucleotides, the CDR3 is TGTGCCAGCAGCTTGGGTCCGGCCTTGGGTGGCTACACCTTC. The V and J genes are TRBV5-5 and TRBJ1-2, with D unclear. The V end lost 0 bases, the J end lost 7 bases, and 13 bases lay between the germline ends. The CDR3 sequence is 14 residues long. Germline CDR1 and CDR2: SGHKS and YYEKEE (reference sequence).

CDR3 loop: CASSLSGRSIGYTF. In nucleotides, the CDR3 is TGTGCCAGCAGTTTATCGGGCAGGTCTATTGGCTACACCTTC. The chain carries TRBV27 and TRBJ1-2, with D unresolved. The germline V gene has CDR1 MNHEY and CDR2 SMNVEV (reference sequence). The CDR3 sequence is 14 residues long. V was trimmed by 0 bases and J by 7 bases, leaving 12 bases between them.